What follows describes a single TCR beta chain. The data derive from a study of T cell changes during pregnancy in multiple sclerosis. The repertoire was sequenced with immunoSEQ multiplex PCR; TCRdb's copy has only in-frame clones and lacks some. The sample comprises tens of thousands of clones, 85% to 95% of which are singletons, and 0.58% rests with the top ten. CDR1 is GTSNPN, CDR2 SVGIG, per germline (reference sequence). The CDR3 length is 12 residues. V lost 4 bases and J lost 7, with 14 bases in between. V gene TRBV30 combines with J gene TRBJ2-7; TRBD2 is a possible D gene (6 bases). This material consisted of CD4+ T cells from peripheral blood mononuclear cells, taken in the second trimester of pregnancy. This TCR derives from a female donor with multiple sclerosis, enrolled in a pregnancy study. CDR3 amino acids: CAWIRDRGEQYF. CDR3 bases: TGTGCCTGGATTCGAGATCGGGGGGAGCAGTACTTC.